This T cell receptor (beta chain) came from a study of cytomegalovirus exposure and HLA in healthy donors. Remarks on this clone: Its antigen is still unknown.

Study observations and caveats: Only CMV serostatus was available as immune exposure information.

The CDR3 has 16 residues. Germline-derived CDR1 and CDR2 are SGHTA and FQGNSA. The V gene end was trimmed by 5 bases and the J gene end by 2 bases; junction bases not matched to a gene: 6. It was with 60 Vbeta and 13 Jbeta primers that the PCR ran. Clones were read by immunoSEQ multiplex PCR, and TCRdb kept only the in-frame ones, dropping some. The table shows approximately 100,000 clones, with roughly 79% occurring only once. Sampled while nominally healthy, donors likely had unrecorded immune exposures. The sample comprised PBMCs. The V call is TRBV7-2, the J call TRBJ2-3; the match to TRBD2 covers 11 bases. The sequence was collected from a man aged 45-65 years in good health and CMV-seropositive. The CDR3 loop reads CASSQKLAGVTDTQYF. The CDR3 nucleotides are TGTGCCAGCAGCCAAAAACTAGCGGGAGTCACAGATACGCAGTATTTT.